This note documents a single T cell receptor beta chain sequence. Profiled with immunoSEQ multiplex PCR; TCRdb holds only in-frame clones, not every one. In the table there are about 190,000 clones, 91% of which are singletons. Germline assignment: CDR1 SGHDN and CDR2 FVKESK. The CDR3 covers 15 residues. V was clipped by 4 bases and J by 4 bases; unmatched bases: 7. The record originates from a study of control samples from healthy donors and cancer patients. The material sequenced was blood. The chain couples TRBV14 to TRBJ2-3; TRBD1 matches at 8 bases. The sequence derives from a man aged 25-40 years in good health. The CDR3 spells CASSPRTGIADTQYF. Here the CDR3 DNA reads TGTGCCAGCAGCCCGCGGACAGGGATAGCAGATACGCAGTATTTT.